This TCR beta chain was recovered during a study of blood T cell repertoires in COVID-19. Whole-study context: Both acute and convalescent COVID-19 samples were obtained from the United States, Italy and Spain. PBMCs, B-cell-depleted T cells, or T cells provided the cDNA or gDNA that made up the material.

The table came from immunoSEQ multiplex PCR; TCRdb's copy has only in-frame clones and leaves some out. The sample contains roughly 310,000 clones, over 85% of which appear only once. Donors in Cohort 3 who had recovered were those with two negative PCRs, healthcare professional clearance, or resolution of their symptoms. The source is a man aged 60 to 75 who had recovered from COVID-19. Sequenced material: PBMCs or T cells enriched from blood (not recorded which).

The CDR3 loop reads CASSLEGDGATEAFF. In DNA, the CDR3 is TGTGCCAGCAGCTTAGAGGGGGACGGCGCGACTGAAGCTTTCTTT. V usage is TRBV7-9 and J usage is TRBJ1-1; D might be TRBD1 (6 bases). The length of the CDR3 is 15 residues. Trimming stripped 1 base from V and 5 bases from J, with 14 bases between. Germline CDR1 reads SEHNR; CDR2 reads FQNEAQ (reference sequence). Drawing the rest from reference TRBV7-9 and TRBJ1-1, the complete variable domain is DTGVSQNPRHKITKRGQNVTFRCDPISEHNRLYWYRQTLGQGPEFLTYFQNEAQLEKSRLLSDRFSAERPKGSFSTLEIQRTEQGDSAMYLCASSLEGDGATEAFFGQGTRLTVV.